This is a list of T cell receptor beta chains from one sample in a study of blood T cell repertoires in COVID-19. Sequenced by immunoSEQ multiplex PCR; TCRdb stores in-frame clones only, minus some. The sample carries 150,000 to 200,000 clones, 85% to 95% recorded once. The material sequenced was peripheral blood. The receptors shown here come from a woman aged 50 to 65 with acute or convalescent COVID-19. CDR3s include the opening cysteine and the closing phenylalanine or tryptophan. The order of the fields is J gene, D gene, clone size, V gene, CDR3 protein, CDR3 DNA. The D gene is left open where the match is weak. Only some rows state a clone size, as once, few, many or a class for expanded clones.

J: TRBJ1-1; D: -; size: -; V: TRBV14; CDR3: CASSPTVKRNTEAFF; DNA: TGTGCCAGCAGCCCGACAGTCAAGCGTAACACTGAAGCTTTCTTT
J: TRBJ1-4; D: -; size: -; V: TRBV19; CDR3: CASSNRAKLFF; DNA: TGTGCCAGTAGTAACAGGGCAAAACTGTTTTTT
J: TRBJ1-2; D: TRBD1; size: once; V: TRBV5-1; CDR3: CASSSDVGTAYNYGYTF; DNA: TGCGCCAGCAGCTCGGACGTCGGGACAGCGTATAACTATGGCTACACCTTC
J: TRBJ2-1; D: TRBD1; size: -; V: TRBV9; CDR3: CASSREGGQGSREQFF; DNA: TGTGCCAGCAGTAGGGAGGGGGGACAGGGGTCGCGTGAGCAGTTCTTC
J: TRBJ1-2; D: TRBD1; size: -; V: TRBV11-2; CDR3: CASSSLQGATYGYTF; DNA: TGTGCCAGCAGCTCCCTACAGGGGGCCACCTATGGCTACACCTTC
J: TRBJ2-5; D: -; size: -; V: TRBV3-1/TRBV3-2; CDR3: CASSHKETQYF; DNA: TGTGCCAGCAGTCACAAGGAGACCCAGTACTTC
J: TRBJ2-1; D: TRBD2; size: -; V: TRBV19; CDR3: CATRGSGRQSYNEQFF; DNA: TGTGCCACCCGGGGTAGCGGGAGACAGTCCTACAATGAGCAGTTCTTC
J: TRBJ1-1; D: TRBD1; size: -; V: TRBV14; CDR3: CASSQDTDRGIYLGRKTEAFF; DNA: TGTGCCAGCAGCCAAGACACCGACAGGGGGATTTATTTAGGGCGGAAGACTGAAGCTTTCTTT
J: TRBJ2-2; D: TRBD2; size: few; V: TRBV7-9; CDR3: CASSFSGVEELFF; DNA: TGTGCCAGCAGCTTCAGCGGGGTCGAGGAGCTGTTTTTT
J: TRBJ2-2; D: TRBD2; size: -; V: TRBV12-3/TRBV12-4; CDR3: CASRGRDTGELFF; DNA: TGTGCCAGCAGGGGGAGGGACACCGGGGAGCTGTTTTTT
J: TRBJ2-1; D: -; size: -; V: TRBV5-4; CDR3: CASSSRGPAVREQFF; DNA: TGTGCCAGCAGCTCCCGAGGGCCTGCCGTGAGAGAGCAGTTCTTC
J: TRBJ2-1; D: TRBD1; size: -; V: TRBV5-1; CDR3: CASSQGQGKGEQFF; DNA: TGCGCCAGCAGCCAGGGACAGGGCAAGGGTGAGCAGTTCTTC
J: TRBJ2-1; D: TRBD2; size: -; V: TRBV11-3; CDR3: CASSLGPLTSEPFNEQFF; DNA: TGTGCCAGCAGCTTAGGTCCCCTCACTAGCGAACCATTTAATGAGCAGTTCTTC
J: TRBJ2-1; D: TRBD2; size: -; V: TRBV9; CDR3: CASSVVVGGPASEQFF; DNA: TGTGCCAGCAGCGTAGTGGTGGGAGGGCCAGCAAGTGAGCAGTTCTTC
J: TRBJ1-4; D: TRBD1; size: -; V: TRBV19; CDR3: CASSIFTGVTNEKLFF; DNA: TGTGCCAGTAGTATATTTACAGGGGTAACTAATGAAAAACTGTTTTTT
J: TRBJ2-7; D: TRBD2; size: few; V: TRBV2; CDR3: CASRPLAASYEQYF; DNA: TGTGCCAGCAGACCTCTAGCGGCCTCCTACGAGCAGTACTTC
J: TRBJ1-5; D: -; size: -; V: TRBV9; CDR3: CASSVGPAGNQPQHF; DNA: TGTGCCAGCAGCGTAGGTCCGGCAGGGAATCAGCCCCAGCATTTT
J: TRBJ2-7; D: TRBD2; size: -; V: TRBV7-3; CDR3: CASSRSSGSGEQYF; DNA: TGTGCCAGCAGCCGATCTAGCGGGAGCGGGGAGCAGTACTTC
J: TRBJ1-2; D: TRBD1; size: -; V: TRBV11-1; CDR3: CASSQGQGRRGYGYTF; DNA: TGTGCCAGCAGCCAGGGACAGGGGCGCCGTGGATATGGCTACACCTTC
J: TRBJ1-1; D: TRBD1; size: few; V: TRBV30; CDR3: CAWSRTGTYTEAFF; DNA: TGTGCCTGGTCCCGGACAGGTACCTACACTGAAGCTTTCTTT
J: TRBJ1-1; D: -; size: -; V: TRBV28; CDR3: CASSFPGGTEAFF; DNA: TGTGCCAGCAGTTTCCCCGGAGGAACTGAAGCTTTCTTT
J: TRBJ2-3; D: TRBD1; size: once; V: TRBV24-1; CDR3: CATSDPRDRGLDGTDTQYF; DNA: TGTGCCACCAGTGACCCCCGGGACAGGGGATTGGATGGGACAGATACGCAGTATTTT
J: TRBJ2-3; D: TRBD1; size: -; V: TRBV5-6; CDR3: CASSLGQGRTSTDTQYF; DNA: TGTGCCAGCAGCTTGGGACAGGGACGCACTAGCACAGATACGCAGTATTTT
J: TRBJ2-5; D: -; size: -; V: TRBV7-9; CDR3: CASSLLDGQQETQYF; DNA: TGTGCCAGCAGCTTATTGGACGGACAACAAGAGACCCAGTACTTC
J: TRBJ1-2; D: -; size: -; V: TRBV5-4; CDR3: CASSLEWEDYGYTF; DNA: TGTGCCAGCAGCTTGGAATGGGAGGACTATGGCTACACCTTC
J: TRBJ2-5; D: TRBD1; size: -; V: TRBV11-1; CDR3: CASRWGQKETQYF; DNA: TGTGCCAGCAGGTGGGGACAGAAAGAGACCCAGTACTTC
J: TRBJ2-7; D: TRBD2; size: few; V: TRBV25-1; CDR3: CASSREVGAYEQYF; DNA: TGTGCCAGCAGCCGGGAGGTAGGTGCCTACGAGCAGTACTTC
J: TRBJ2-7; D: TRBD1; size: -; V: TRBV18; CDR3: CASSPPGQGGEQYF; DNA: TGTGCCAGCTCACCACCAGGACAGGGTGGAGAGCAGTACTTC
J: TRBJ1-1; D: TRBD1; size: once; V: TRBV12-3/TRBV12-4; CDR3: CASRPGGHTEAFF; DNA: TGTGCCAGCAGGCCAGGGGGGCACACTGAAGCTTTCTTT
J: TRBJ2-7; D: -; size: -; V: TRBV30; CDR3: CAWNLGGAQYF; DNA: TGTGCCTGGAACCTTGGGGGGGCGCAGTACTTC
J: TRBJ1-2; D: -; size: -; V: TRBV18; CDR3: CASSTTQGTLGF; DNA: TGTGCCAGCTCAACGACCCAGGGAACCCTGGGATTC
J: TRBJ2-2; D: TRBD1; size: -; V: TRBV29-1; CDR3: CSVVDRGRDTGELFF; DNA: TGCAGCGTAGTCGACAGGGGGCGTGACACCGGGGAGCTGTTTTTT
J: TRBJ2-2; D: -; size: -; V: TRBV9; CDR3: CASSVVGGRRGELFF; DNA: TGTGCCAGCAGCGTAGTGGGAGGAAGGCGCGGGGAGCTGTTTTTT
J: TRBJ2-1; D: -; size: -; V: TRBV30; CDR3: CAWSAINNEQFF; DNA: TGTGCCTGGAGCGCGATTAACAATGAGCAGTTCTTC
J: TRBJ1-2; D: -; size: -; V: TRBV7-2; CDR3: CASSSDNSLRGYTF; DNA: TGTGCCAGCAGCTCCGATAACAGTCTTCGTGGCTACACCTTC
J: TRBJ1-6; D: -; size: -; V: TRBV6-5; CDR3: CASKGFWDSPLHF; DNA: TGTGCCAGTAAGGGGTTTTGGGATTCACCCCTCCACTTT
J: TRBJ2-3; D: TRBD2; size: -; V: TRBV7-7; CDR3: CASSLGLAGAVDTQYF; DNA: TGTGCCAGCAGCTTAGGACTAGCGGGGGCGGTAGATACGCAGTATTTT
J: TRBJ2-1; D: TRBD2; size: -; V: TRBV19; CDR3: CASSIRLAGVFNEQFF; DNA: TGTGCCAGTAGTATTAGGCTAGCGGGAGTATTTAATGAGCAGTTCTTC
J: TRBJ1-4; D: TRBD1; size: -; V: TRBV2; CDR3: CASSRDRGSEKLFF; DNA: TGTGCCAGCAGCCGGGACAGGGGTTCTGAAAAACTGTTTTTT
J: TRBJ1-2; D: -; size: -; V: TRBV7-8; CDR3: CASSLTPGHYGYTF; DNA: TGTGCCAGCAGCTTAACTCCAGGGCACTATGGCTACACCTTC
J: TRBJ2-7; D: TRBD2; size: -; V: TRBV7-9; CDR3: CASSLGGWQYF; DNA: TGTGCCAGCAGCTTGGGGGGGTGGCAGTACTTC
J: TRBJ1-1; D: -; size: -; V: TRBV11-2; CDR3: CASSSHSTEAFF; DNA: TGTGCCAGCAGCTCACACAGCACTGAAGCTTTCTTT
J: TRBJ2-7; D: -; size: -; V: TRBV30; CDR3: CAWSVSGDEQYF; DNA: TGTGCCTGGAGTGTTTCGGGGGACGAGCAGTACTTC
J: TRBJ2-3; D: TRBD1; size: -; V: TRBV6-5; CDR3: CASSSRQGDTQYF; DNA: TGTGCCAGCAGTTCACGACAGGGAGATACGCAGTATTTT
J: TRBJ2-7; D: TRBD2; size: -; V: TRBV5-4; CDR3: CASSESAGGPYEQYF; DNA: TGTGCCAGCAGCGAGAGCGCGGGAGGCCCCTACGAGCAGTACTTC
J: TRBJ1-1; D: -; size: -; V: TRBV29-1; CDR3: CSVDTGKAEAFF; DNA: TGCAGCGTCGATACAGGGAAGGCTGAAGCTTTCTTT
J: TRBJ1-2; D: -; size: -; V: TRBV11-1; CDR3: CAGHDDYYGYTF; DNA: TGTGCCGGACATGACGACTACTATGGCTACACCTTC
J: TRBJ1-5; D: -; size: -; V: TRBV12-3/TRBV12-4; CDR3: CASSSGEPQHF; DNA: TGTGCCAGCAGTTCAGGGGAGCCCCAGCATTTT
J: TRBJ2-3; D: -; size: -; V: TRBV23-1; CDR3: CASSQSWWQGERGCTDTQYF; DNA: TGCGCCAGCAGTCAATCGTGGTGGCAGGGTGAACGTGGCTGCACAGATACGCAGTATTTT